The 7 T cell receptor beta chains reported below all come from one sample, sequenced in a study of naive and memory T cell subsets. Both TRBC1 and TRBC2 were covered by a beta constant-region primer of two equimolar oligonucleotides. TCRdb redid the calling of the UMI-ligation and nested PCR reads with MiXCR, one entry per CDR3 protein. Here the sample spans some 100,000 distinct CDR3 sequences, approximately 6.5% being singletons. Sample: central memory CD4+ T cells from blood. The receptors shown here come from a human donor in good health.

At least ten counts were recorded for this clonotype. The V and J genes are TRBV12-3 or TRBV12-4 and TRBJ1-6; D is unresolved. The CDR3 consists of 13 residues. V was shortened by 3 bases and J by 10 bases, with 10 bases between the two germline ends. The CDR3: CASSLVGLSPLHF. CDR3 in DNA: TGTGCCAGCAGTTTGGTCGGGCTATCACCCCTCCACTTT.

The chain has TRBV28 and TRBJ2-7, with 8 nucleotides matching TRBD1. Germline assignment: CDR1 MDHEN and CDR2 SYDVKM. The CDR3 totals 14 residues. The V gene end was trimmed by 5 bases and the J gene end by 6 bases; junction bases not matched to a gene: 9. The CDR3 here is CASSLDRVLREQYF. CDR3 in DNA: TGTGCCAGCAGTCTGGACAGGGTATTGCGCGAGCAGTACTTC.

The chain carries TRBV4-3 and TRBJ2-3; possible D gene TRBD1, 6 bases. The V gene's germline CDR1 is LGHNA and CDR2 YSLEER. CDR3 length: 15 residues. The V gene lost 3 bases and the J gene lost 0 bases, with 10 bases spanning the gap. DNA for the CDR3: TGCGCCAGCAGCCAGGACAGTACTAGCACAGATACGCAGTATTTT. Protein sequence: CASSQDSTSTDTQYF.

The chain is built from TRBV20-1 and TRBJ1-5; 10 bases match TRBD1. The CDR3 spans 16 residues. After removal of 4 bases from V and 5 bases from J, the junction contained 11 bases not matched to a gene. Per the germline V gene, CDR1 is DFQATT and CDR2 is SNEGSKA (reference sequence). The DNA for the CDR3 is TGCAGTGCTACCTTCCGGGACAGGGGTCGCGATCAGCCCCAGCATTTT. It is translated as CSATFRDRGRDQPQHF.

This clonotype was seen a few times. The chain carries TRBV11-2 and TRBJ2-7; 10 bases line up with TRBD1. The germline V gene has CDR1 SGHAT and CDR2 FQNNGV. V dropped 1 base and J dropped 3; count of bases not matched to a gene: 9. The CDR3 totals 17 residues. CDR3 coding DNA: TGTGCCAGCAGCTTAGGGACGGGACAGGGGACAATCTACGAGCAGTACTTC. As protein: CASSLGTGQGTIYEQYF. Supplemented by reference TRBV11-2 and TRBJ2-7, the full variable domain reads EAGVAQSPRYKIIEKRQSVAFWCNPISGHATLYWYQQILGQGPKLLIQFQNNGVVDDSQLPKDRFSAERLKGVDSTLKIQPAKLEDSAVYLCASSLGTGQGTIYEQYFGPGTRLTVT.

This clonotype was detected many times. The chain has TRBV4-1 and TRBJ2-1; D is unclear. Trimming left V 0 bases short and J 0 bases short, with 18 bases between. CDR3 length: 19 residues. CDR1 and CDR2 (germline): MGHRA, YSYEKL. CDR3 DNA: TGCGCCAGCAGCCAAGATCCGGCCGGCGCATGGGGCTCCTACAATGAGCAGTTCTTC. Protein product: CASSQDPAGAWGSYNEQFF.

The table lists this clonotype with many counts. The rearrangement uses TRBV20-1 and TRBJ1-1; D is undetermined. This CDR3 region has 13 residues. With 2 bases removed from V and 1 base from J, the gap between germline ends came to 8 bases. The V gene's germline CDR1 is DFQATT and CDR2 SNEGSKA (reference sequence). This chain's CDR3 is CSARRTGNTEAFF. The DNA for the CDR3 is TGCAGTGCTAGAAGGACGGGGAACACTGAAGCTTTCTTT.